This TCR beta chain was obtained from a study of Graves' ophthalmopathy and Graves' hyperthyroidism. Overall study results and limits: Thyroid clonotypes that were expanded above 0.001 frequency mostly also appeared in blood.

TCR beta CDR3 amplification used RNA transcripts. An initial RT-PCR round employing HTBI primers preceded a second-round multiplex PCR. TCRdb ran MiXCR on the multiplex PCR reads and lists one entry per CDR3 protein. The sample consists of around 670,000 distinct CDR3 sequences, around 40% of them appearing once. PBMCs were density-gradient isolated from approximately 9.8 ml fresh blood. Only a few counts were recorded for this clonotype. The target antigen is unknown. Germline V lookup: CDR1 MNHNY, CDR2 SVGAGI (reference sequence). Trimming shortened V by 0 bases and J by 10 bases, and 18 bases separated the two germline ends. The CDR3 extends over 16 amino acids.

The receptor comes from an adult man with Graves' ophthalmopathy. Sequenced input: peripheral blood. The genes are TRBV6-6 and TRBJ1-4, with D possibly being TRBD1 (6 bases). The DNA for the CDR3 is TGTGCCAGCAGTTACTCTTATTCAGGGGAAGCCGGAAAACTGTTTTTT. Amino acids: CASSYSYSGEAGKLFF.